The rows below give T cell receptor beta chains drawn from one sample of a study of control samples from healthy donors and cancer patients. Assay used: immunoSEQ multiplex PCR; TCRdb lists only in-frame clones, some missing. This repertoire shows around 41,000 clones, about 83% found once; its top ten account for around a fifth. Material for sequencing was PBMCs. The receptor source for this set is an older woman with lung cancer. The CDR3 runs from the conserved cysteine through the conserved F or W.

V gene,J gene,CDR3 protein
TRBV7-8,TRBJ1-1,CASSLEYGAAAFF
TRBV15,TRBJ2-5,CATSREGGGVETQYF
TRBV29-1,TRBJ2-7,CSVGRAFPYEQYF
TRBV9,TRBJ1-5,CASSLGGVHGQPQHF
TRBV27,TRBJ1-1,CASSKTGGIPEAFF
TRBV2,TRBJ2-3,CASSASRYTDTQYF
TRBV19,TRBJ2-1,CASSLSGGAGEQFF
TRBV7-2,TRBJ1-6,CASSSQPGSRSPLHF
TRBV9,TRBJ2-3,CASSRPPPNTDTQYF
TRBV18,TRBJ2-1,CASSPSGRASNEQFF
TRBV2,TRBJ2-5,CATSEGLETQYF
TRBV5-4,TRBJ2-7,CASSPWLAGVHEQYF
TRBV4-3,TRBJ1-5,CASSQARGGNQPQHF
TRBV7-2,TRBJ1-6,CASGLGNSPLHF
TRBV9,TRBJ1-5,CASSVGVGSNQPQHF
TRBV5-1,TRBJ2-7,CASSYGGWTQLPYEQYF
TRBV5-6,TRBJ2-7,CASSRGWGDNEQYF
TRBV6-5,TRBJ1-2,CASSYSDGGGGYTF
TRBV6-4,TRBJ2-2,CASSSDRATGELFF
TRBV19,TRBJ1-1,CATSFAGEAEAFF
TRBV9,TRBJ2-5,CASSVAQETQYF
TRBV11-3,TRBJ2-3,CASQGAGDTQYF
TRBV7-8,TRBJ2-7,CASSATGDPYEQYF
TRBV7-9,TRBJ1-5,CASSLGDSSGPQHF
TRBV7-3,TRBJ2-1,CASSPSGWGEQFF
TRBV11-1,TRBJ2-5,CASSVRTSGQQETQYF
TRBV2,TRBJ2-5,CASSGSSLETQYF
TRBV5-1,TRBJ2-6,CASRQGAGSGANVLTF
TRBV5-4,TRBJ1-1,CASRPGTVDTEAFF
TRBV4-2,TRBJ1-1,CASSQQGGNTEAFF
TRBV29-1,TRBJ2-5,CSVAAGWGTQYF
TRBV27,TRBJ1-1,CASSSGGPVGTEAFF
TRBV6-1,TRBJ1-3,CASSEGLLRSSGNTIYF
TRBV6-5,TRBJ1-3,CASSRGESAGNTIYF
TRBV6-5,TRBJ1-2,CASKDALPLYGYTF
TRBV7-2,TRBJ1-2,CASRPTGNYGYTF
TRBV6-4,TRBJ2-3,CASSDREGTDTQYF
TRBV18,TRBJ1-1,CASSLGENTEAFF
TRBV11-2,TRBJ1-2,CASSLRAGDGYTF
TRBV25-1,TRBJ2-2,CASAPLGTHTGELFF
TRBV6-5,TRBJ2-2,CASGRTNTGELFF
TRBV29-1,TRBJ1-3,CKWDWGNTIYF
TRBV7-2,TRBJ2-5,CASSLGTAQETQYF
TRBV18,TRBJ2-7,CASSPFTESYEQYF
TRBV29-1,TRBJ2-1,CSVAGLAANEQFF